The 8 T cell receptor beta chains below come from one sample, sequenced in a study of T cells in Graves' hyperthyroidism and ophthalmopathy. Amplified TCR beta CDR3 regions derived from RNA transcripts. HTBI primers were employed in a first-round RT-PCR of the TCR CDR3. TCRdb re-called the multiplex PCR reads through MiXCR, storing one row per CDR3 protein. The table records hundreds of thousands of distinct CDR3 sequences, about 14% of them present only once. The specimen was blood. The receptors come from a woman between 45 and 60 years old with Graves' ophthalmopathy.

The chain is built from TRBV9 and TRBJ2-1; 8 nucleotides align to TRBD2. The germline CDR1 and CDR2 sequences are SGDLS and YYNGEE. Trimming at V came to 2 bases and at J to 3 bases, leaving 4 bases not matched to a gene. CDR3 length: 15 amino acids. CDR3 residues: CASSVASGHYNEQFF. The CDR3 bases are TGTGCCAGCAGCGTCGCTAGCGGGCACTACAATGAGCAGTTCTTC.

This clonotype was recorded many times. The chain combines TRBV7-2 with TRBJ2-7, with TRBD2 identical over 8 bases. Germline V gene lookup returns CDR1 SGHTA and CDR2 FQGNSA. V trimming: 2 bases; J trimming: 0 bases; junction bases outside the gene matches: 9. The CDR3 is made up of 17 amino acids. The chain's CDR3 is CASSLSWVSGTSYEQYF. CDR3 coding DNA: TGTGCCAGCAGCTTAAGTTGGGTTAGCGGGACCTCCTACGAGCAGTACTTC.

This clonotype was counted many times. This chain joins TRBV11-2 and TRBJ2-5; D tentatively fits TRBD1 or TRBD2 (5 bases each). This CDR3 is built from 14 residues. V shed 0 bases and J shed 13 bases, with 18 bases lying between them. In germline, CDR1 is SGHAT, CDR2 FQNNGV. In nucleotides, the CDR3 is TGTGCCAGCAGCTTAGATAGGCGAGAGGGGTATGTGTACTTC. Its protein product is CASSLDRREGYVYF.

Many counts were recorded for this clonotype. The genes are TRBV20-1 and TRBJ2-7; TRBD2 matches at 8 bases. Per the germline V gene, CDR1 is DFQATT and CDR2 is SNEGSKA (reference sequence). V trimming: 0 bases; J trimming: 3 bases; junction bases outside the gene matches: 1. This CDR3 has 13 amino acids. The CDR3 DNA reads as TGCAGTGCTAGAGAGACTAGCGACTACGAGCAGTACTTC. This gives the protein CSARETSDYEQYF.

This sequence joins TRBV28 and TRBJ2-3, with D uncertain. CDR3 length equals 14 residues. The V end was cut by 5 bases, the J end by 5 bases, with 14 bases between. From germline, CDR1 is MDHEN and CDR2 SYDVKM. CDR3 DNA sequence: TGTGCCAGCAGTCCCTCGTTACTTGGAGATACGCAGTATTTT. It is translated as CASSPSLLGDTQYF.

Of note for this clonotype: It may be a read error: a sequence one base away is much more abundant. The chain uses TRBV7-3 and TRBJ2-7; D possibly corresponds to TRBD2 (5 bases). The V gene lost 4 bases and the J gene lost 0 bases, with 13 bases spanning the gap. Germline CDR1 is SGHTA and CDR2 is FQGTGA. CDR3 length: 15 amino acids. For the CDR3, the DNA is TGTGCCAGCAGCTATAGCGAGAGCCCCTCCTACGAGCAGTACTTC. Translated: CASSYSESPSYEQYF.

The chain is built from TRBV20-1 and TRBJ2-3; 10 positions match TRBD2. CDR1 and CDR2 from the germline V gene are DFQATT and SNEGSKA (reference sequence). This CDR3 spans 19 amino acids. For the CDR3, the DNA is TGCAGAATCGAGGGGGCTAGCGGGAGAGGATCGGCGAGCACAGATACGCAGTATTTT. It translates to CRIEGASGRGSASTDTQYF.

This clonotype was detected ten times or more. The chain joins TRBV19 to TRBJ2-7, with 10 bases fitting TRBD2. The CDR3 runs to 16 residues. In germline, CDR1 is LNHDA, CDR2 SQIVND (reference sequence). V shed 1 base, J shed 0 bases, and the junction held 3 bases outside the gene matches. CDR3 coding DNA: TGTGCCAGTAGTATAGTTGCTAGCGGGAGCTCCTACGAGCAGTACTTC. This translates into CASSIVASGSSYEQYF.